The clone carrying this T cell receptor (beta chain) was detected only a few times. A read error may account for a junction end that differs from germline. The CDR3 spans 13 residues. Germline V gene data show CDR1 as SSHAT and CDR2 as FNYEAQ (reference sequence). Measured with immunoSEQ multiplex PCR; TCRdb has only the in-frame clones, and not every one. Here the sample spans a few hundred thousand clones, 70% being singletons. This sample is part of a study of cytotoxic CD8 clonotypes in ibrutinib-treated CLL. Study context: An average of about 250,000 productive templates and approximately 91,000 productive rearrangements was obtained per sample.

This TCR was sampled from a human donor with chronic lymphocytic leukemia. The sample was PBMCs, taken after 24 months of ibrutinib treatment. The V call is TRBV7-7, the J call TRBJ2-1; the D is unclear. This chain's CDR3 is CASSRGVQYEQFF. The CDR3 coding sequence is TGTGCTAGCAGCCGTGGGGTGCAGTATGAGCAGTTCTTC.